This T cell receptor (beta chain) was identified in a study of T cells in localized non-small cell lung cancer. Produced via immunoSEQ multiplex PCR; TCRdb's table is partial and in-frame only. The sample lists 72,000 or so clones; about 86% were seen once. The CDR3 is 14 residues long. CDR1 is ENHRY and CDR2 is SYGVKD in the germline V gene. Trimming took off 4 bases at V and 4 bases at J, with 12 bases between the two ends. The clonotype originates from a male donor at least 60 years old with stage III squamous cell lung carcinoma. The sample consisted of peripheral blood, taken before any cancer treatment. The chain carries TRBV10-3 and TRBJ2-3, with TRBD2 as a possible D gene (7 bases). The CDR3 nucleotides are TGTGCCATCAGTGGAGGGGGGGGACCAGATACGCAGTATTTT. It is translated as CAISGGGGPDTQYF.